Detailed here is one TCR beta chain. Its target is not known. These data originate in a study of identical twins. General study results and limits: There is a chance that invariant MAIT and iNKT cells partially muddied zero-insertion analyses.

The germline CDR1 and CDR2 sequences are MGHRA and YSYEKL. The CDR3 contains 18 residues. Trimming left V 0 bases short and J 1 base short, with 15 bases between. TCRdb processed the 5' RACE reads anew with MiXCR; each CDR3 protein has one entry. The table includes around 960,000 distinct CDR3 sequences, approximately 13% detected once. The data were also submitted as part of a second study, on yellow fever vaccine responses in identical twins.

Material for sequencing was PBMCs. The receptor comes from a woman between 18 and 29 years old in good health. V is TRBV4-1 and J is TRBJ2-2; D remains ambiguous. CDR3 protein: CASSQESRFVRNTGELFF. The DNA for the CDR3 is TGCGCCAGCAGCCAAGAATCTAGATTTGTCAGGAACACCGGGGAGCTGTTTTTT.